Below, 28 T cell receptor beta chains from the same sample are listed, as sequenced in a study of blood T cell repertoires in COVID-19. Repertoires were generated with immunoSEQ multiplex PCR, while TCRdb's copy carries only in-frame clones and drops some. The top ten hold under 4% of the sample, which has about 190,000 clones, roughly 80% seen once. Input material: PBMCs or T cells enriched from blood (not recorded which). The receptors come from a young woman who had recovered from COVID-19.

This chain uses TRBV18 with TRBJ2-7; D is unresolved. The V gene lost 4 bases and the J gene lost 6 bases, with 13 bases spanning the gap. There are 13 residues in the CDR3. Per the germline V gene, CDR1 is KGHSH and CDR2 is LQKENI. Written as DNA, the CDR3 is TGTGCCAGCTCACGCGGCTCCCCCTCCGAGCAGTACGTC. Protein: CASSRGSPSEQYV.

This chain joins TRBV9 and TRBJ2-7, with D possibly matching TRBD2 (6 bases). Deletions cut 0 bases from V and 4 bases from J, with 14 bases between. The CDR3 runs to 15 residues. The V gene's germline CDR1 is SGDLS and CDR2 YYNGEE. CDR3 sequence reads: CASSVGVRDLYEQYF. CDR3 nucleotides: TGTGCCAGCAGCGTAGGGGTGCGGGACCTTTACGAGCAGTACTTC. The complete variable domain, with remaining parts taken from reference TRBV9 and TRBJ2-7, reads DSGVTQTPKHLITATGQRVTLRCSPRSGDLSVYWYQQSLDQGLQFLIQYYNGEERAKGNILERFSAQQFPDLHSELNLSSLELGDSALYFCASSVGVRDLYEQYFGPGTRLTVT.

Written as DNA, the CDR3 is TGTGCCAGCAGCGGACTAGCGGGGAGGTTGGAGCAGTTCTTC. Translating it yields CASSGLAGRLEQFF. This chain uses TRBV27 with TRBJ2-1; TRBD2 aligns across 12 bases. V dropped 6 bases and J dropped 10; count of bases not matched to a gene: 7. Germline CDR1 and CDR2: MNHEY and SMNVEV (reference sequence). The CDR3 sequence is 14 residues long.

The rearrangement uses TRBV4-1 and TRBJ2-1; 7 nucleotides match TRBD2. Trimming took 0 bases from V and 9 from J; bases not matched to a gene: 14. The CDR3 is 17 amino acids. Germline-derived CDR1 and CDR2 are MGHRA and YSYEKL. Written as DNA, the CDR3 is TGCGCCAGCAGCCAAGATAAGTCCGCTGGGGGGGTTTTTGAGCAGTTCTTC. This encodes CASSQDKSAGGVFEQFF.

The rearrangement uses TRBV5-6 and TRBJ2-3; 9 bases align to TRBD2. The CDR3 sequence is 15 residues long. In germline, CDR1 is SGHDT, CDR2 YYEEEE. V shed 1 base and J 4 bases; nucleotides not matched to a gene: 4. CDR3 sequence reads: CASSLRLAGADTQYF. Here the CDR3 DNA reads TGTGCCAGCAGCTTGCGGTTAGCGGGAGCAGATACGCAGTATTTT.

This chain joins TRBV28 and TRBJ1-1; TRBD1 agrees at 7 bases. V gave up 6 bases and J gave up 1 base; unmatched junction bases: 8. There are 15 residues in the CDR3. The germline V gene has CDR1 MDHEN and CDR2 SYDVKM. The CDR3 region is CASSVTGVTNTEAFF. The CDR3 DNA follows: TGTGCCAGCAGCGTTACAGGGGTCACGAACACTGAAGCTTTCTTT.

This clone was seen more than once but under ten times. The chain employs TRBV6-4 and TRBJ2-1; TRBD2 matches 10 bases. The CDR3 is 15 amino acids. V dropped 2 bases and J dropped 3; count of bases not matched to a gene: 1. CDR1 and CDR2 (germline): MRHNA, SNTAGT. The CDR3 region is CASSDLAGDYNEQFF. The CDR3 bases are TGTGCCAGCAGTGACCTAGCGGGAGACTACAATGAGCAGTTCTTC.

This clone was seen a handful of times. V usage is TRBV23-1 and J usage is TRBJ1-6, with 8 bases that match TRBD1. TRBV23-1 is reported as an ORF; its role is uncertain. The CDR3 totals 14 residues. The V gene end was trimmed by 6 bases and the J gene end by 6 bases; junction bases not matched to a gene: 4. The CDR3 here is CASSRDRTNSPLHF. CDR3 DNA: TGCGCCAGCAGCCGGGACAGGACTAATTCACCCCTCCACTTT.

The chain links TRBV5-1 to TRBJ1-3; maybe TRBD1 (5 bases). V lost 4 bases and J 7 bases, leaving 18 bases between the germline ends. Germline loops: CDR1 SGHRS, CDR2 YFSETQ. The CDR3 spans 15 residues. The CDR3 sequence: CASSDTRMGGNTIYF. CDR3 nucleotide sequence: TGCGCCAGCAGCGATACCAGGATGGGGGGGAACACCATATATTTT.

A single count supports this clone. The chain has TRBV11-2 and TRBJ2-5, with 7 bases fitting TRBD1. CDR1 and CDR2 from the germline V gene are SGHAT and FQNNGV. V gave up 5 bases and J gave up 3 bases; unmatched junction bases: 6. This CDR3 is 14 amino acids long. CDR3 DNA sequence: TGTGCCAGCAGCCGAACGACAGGGAAAGAGACCCAGTACTTC. It codes for CASSRTTGKETQYF.

The chain recombines TRBV11-2 with TRBJ2-3; the D gene is possibly TRBD2 (6 bases). The CDR3 has 14 residues. Between the trimmed V and J ends, which lost 7 bases and 0 bases, there was a span of 11 bases. Looked up from germline, CDR1 is SGHAT and CDR2 is FQNNGV. CDR3 sequence: CASTRGLSTDTQYF. The CDR3 DNA reads TGTGCCAGCACCCGGGGACTTAGCACAGATACGCAGTATTTT. Looking up the rest from reference TRBV11-2 and TRBJ2-3 gives the full variable domain: EAGVAQSPRYKIIEKRQSVAFWCNPISGHATLYWYQQILGQGPKLLIQFQNNGVVDDSQLPKDRFSAERLKGVDSTLKIQPAKLEDSAVYLCASTRGLSTDTQYFGPGTRLTVL.

This chain links TRBV7-8 with TRBJ2-1; TRBD2 matches 13 bases. The CDR3 spans 15 residues. Germline loops: CDR1 SGHVS, CDR2 FQNEAQ. Trimming took 4 bases from V and 8 from J; bases not matched to a gene: 5. CDR3 region: CASSSGLAGMDEQFF. The CDR3 bases are TGTGCCAGCAGCTCGGGACTAGCGGGAATGGATGAGCAGTTCTTC.

The chain combines TRBV7-2 with TRBJ2-4; the match to TRBD2 covers 10 bases. V lost 4 bases, J lost 6 bases, and 6 bases stayed unmatched. Germline CDR1 is SGHTA and CDR2 is FQGNSA. There are 15 residues in the CDR3. The CDR3 bases are TGTGCCAGCAGCTCTAGCGGGGGTTTGGGAAACATTCAGTACTTC. Residues: CASSSSGGLGNIQYF. Combining the CDR3 with reference TRBV7-2 and TRBJ2-4 gives the whole variable domain GAGVSQSPSNKVTEKGKDVELRCDPISGHTALYWYRQSLGQGLEFLIYFQGNSAPDKSGLPSDRFSAERTGGSVSTLTIQRTQQEDSAVYLCASSSSGGLGNIQYFGAGTRLSVL.

V and J are TRBV6-1 and TRBJ1-1; a weak D match, TRBD1 (5 bases). Germline V gene lookup returns CDR1 MNHNS and CDR2 SASEGT. CDR3 length: 13 amino acids. V lost 1 base to trimming and J lost 5 bases, with 8 bases between them. The CDR3, as DNA: TGTGCCAGCAGTGAAGTTAGGGGAACTGAAGCTTTCTTT. Its translation: CASSEVRGTEAFF.

This clone was counted between two and nine times. The chain combines TRBV4-2 with TRBJ1-5; D is unresolved. Per the germline V gene, CDR1 is LGHNA and CDR2 is YNFKEQ. CDR3 length: 15 residues. Trimming left V 0 bases short and J 0 bases short, with 6 bases between. In nucleotides, the CDR3 is TGTGCCAGCAGCCAAGATTTCAATAGCAATCAGCCCCAGCATTTT. Translated, it gives CASSQDFNSNQPQHF.

Comments on this clone: The sample carries other DNA sequences with the same CDR3. The gene calls are TRBV28 and TRBJ1-1; D perhaps matches TRBD1 (5 bases). CDR1 is MDHEN, CDR2 SYDVKM, per germline. V lost 3 bases to trimming and J lost 1 base, with 6 bases between them. This CDR3 has 13 residues. The CDR3 sequence: CASSFRGNTEAFF. The CDR3 nucleotides are TGTGCCAGCAGTTTTAGGGGGAACACTGAAGCTTTCTTT.

The rearrangement uses TRBV30 and TRBJ2-1; TRBD2 agrees at 14 bases. Losses at the gene ends were 6 bases for V and 9 bases for J; bases not matched to a gene: 7. Germline lookup yields CDR1 GTSNPN and CDR2 SVGIG (reference sequence). The CDR3 consists of 14 residues. CDR3 DNA: TGTGCCTGCTCGGGACTAGCGGGAGTAAGTGAGCAGTTCTTC. It yields the protein CACSGLAGVSEQFF.

The chain combines TRBV10-3 with TRBJ1-1, with D maybe TRBD1 (5 bases). Germline CDR1 reads ENHRY; CDR2 reads SYGVKD. Between the trimmed V and J ends, which lost 6 bases and 0 bases, there was a span of 8 bases. The CDR3 is made up of 13 amino acids. The chain's CDR3 is CAIRDSLNTEAFF. The DNA for the CDR3 is TGTGCCATCAGAGACAGCTTGAACACTGAAGCTTTCTTT.

V and J are TRBV24-1 and TRBJ2-1, with a weak D call TRBD2 (6 bases). CDR1 and CDR2 from the germline V gene are KGHDR and SFDVKD. V was shortened by 9 bases and J by 9 bases, with 14 bases between the two germline ends. The CDR3 has 12 residues. CDR3 sequence: CATWGAGSEQFF. The CDR3 nucleotides read TGTGCCACCTGGGGAGCGGGTAGTGAGCAGTTCTTC.

This chain joins TRBV6-5 and TRBJ2-1, with a possible D match to TRBD2 (6 bases). Trimming removed 4 bases from V and 7 bases from J, with 17 bases in between. The CDR3 loop spans 15 amino acids. From germline, CDR1 is MNHEY and CDR2 SVGAGI. CDR3 coding DNA: TGTGCCAGCAGTTCGAGTACCGGGACTCAGAATGAGCAGTTCTTC. Protein: CASSSSTGTQNEQFF.

V gene TRBV9 combines with J gene TRBJ1-1; D is ambiguous. V gave up 0 bases and J gave up 5 bases, with 8 bases separating them. The CDR3 runs 13 residues. The germline CDR1 and CDR2 sequences are SGDLS and YYNGEE. The CDR3 sequence is CASSVVSGTEAFF. CDR3 in DNA: TGTGCCAGCAGCGTAGTGTCGGGGACTGAAGCTTTCTTT.

The chain joins TRBV5-5 to TRBJ1-5; D not resolved. Germline CDR1 is SGHKS and CDR2 is YYEKEE (reference sequence). The CDR3 has 13 residues. With 3 bases removed from V and 6 bases from J, the gap between germline ends came to 10 bases. CDR3 DNA sequence: TGTGCCAGCAGCTGGGTACGGGGTCAGCCCCAGCATTTT. Its translation is CASSWVRGQPQHF.

This clone was detected only once. The chain recombines TRBV5-1 with TRBJ2-2; no clear D gene. Germline V gene lookup returns CDR1 SGHRS and CDR2 YFSETQ. CDR3 length equals 14 residues. V was cut by 0 bases and J by 4 bases, with 7 bases left in between. Written as DNA, the CDR3 is TGCGCCAGCAGCTTGGTAGAAACCACCGGGGAGCTGTTTTTT. Its translation: CASSLVETTGELFF.

The chain is built from TRBV7-2 and TRBJ2-3, with D uncertain. The germline CDR1 and CDR2 sequences are SGHTA and FQGNSA. The CDR3 sequence is 12 residues long. V was shortened by 7 bases and J by 4 bases, with 9 bases between the two germline ends. CDR3 residues: CASILGADTQYF. CDR3 nucleotides: TGTGCCAGCATTCTTGGAGCAGATACGCAGTATTTT.

The chain recombines TRBV18 with TRBJ2-7; D unresolved. The germline V and J ends were trimmed by 3 bases and 3 bases, with 12 bases remaining between them. The CDR3 has 14 amino acids. In germline, CDR1 is KGHSH, CDR2 LQKENI. The CDR3 loop reads CASSPGAQGYEQYV. The DNA for the CDR3 is TGTGCCAGCTCACCCGGAGCGCAAGGCTACGAGCAGTACGTC.

This clone was counted at least ten times. The same CDR3 is also encoded by other DNA sequences in this sample. The gene calls are TRBV18 and TRBJ1-2; D uncertain. CDR1 is KGHSH, CDR2 LQKENI, per germline. Trimming left V 6 bases short and J 7 bases short, with 12 bases between. This CDR3 has 12 residues. CDR3 sequence reads: CASSRREGGYTF. CDR3 nucleotides: TGTGCCAGCTCGCGGAGGGAGGGTGGCTACACCTTC. Complete variable domain (other parts from reference TRBV18 and TRBJ1-2): NAGVMQNPRHLVRRRGQEARLRCSPMKGHSHVYWYRQLPEEGLKFMVYLQKENIIDESGMPKERFSAEFPKEGPSILRIQQVVRGDSAAYFCASSRREGGYTFGSGTRLTVV.

V usage is TRBV27 and J usage is TRBJ2-5; TRBD1 aligns across 7 bases. CDR3 length: 17 residues. Germline V lookup: CDR1 MNHEY, CDR2 SMNVEV (reference sequence). The J segment lost 5 bases and the V segment lost 5 bases, leaving 17 bases of the junction unmatched. CDR3 protein: CASSPTGVFFVSETQYF. CDR3 DNA sequence: TGTGCCAGCAGTCCAACAGGGGTATTTTTTGTTTCGGAGACCCAGTACTTC.

The genes are TRBV7-2 and TRBJ1-4; 7 bases align to TRBD1. Per germline, CDR1 SGHTA and CDR2 FQGNSA. The CDR3 is made up of 17 amino acids. After removal of 1 base from V and 8 bases from J, the junction contained 13 bases not matched to a gene. The CDR3 loop reads CASSLDRSGTALEKLFF. The CDR3 DNA sequence: TGTGCCAGCAGCTTAGACCGCTCCGGGACAGCTCTAGAAAAACTGTTTTTT.